This T cell receptor (beta chain) stems from a study of identical twins. Study observations and caveats: The same donors were not followed; conclusions instead depended on cross-sectional statistical analysis. Out-of-frame alpha sequences common to twins exhibited a surplus of low generation probability.

This CDR3 is built from 15 residues. The authors used template switching to add a universal primer site and gave cDNA unique molecular identifiers. TCRdb re-derived calls from the 5' RACE reads in MiXCR, one entry per CDR3 protein. The data hold 1.5 million to 2 million distinct CDR3 sequences, with about 30% observed a single time. Remarks on this clonotype: The antigen is undetermined.

Healthy Caucasians alone served as donors. This chain links TRBV21-1 with TRBJ1-6. TRBV21-1 has pseudogene status. This receptor was taken from a newborn girl in good health. The specimen sequenced was cord blood. The CDR3 reads CASSKDGREGSPLHF. The CDR3 region has the DNA TGTGCCAGCAGCAAGGATGGGCGGGAGGGTTCACCCCTCCACTTT.